This record looks at one T cell receptor (beta chain) sequence and its context. Its antigen remains unknown. PCR amplification relied on 60 Vbeta primers (plus 13 Jbeta primers). In the authors' methods: Unique TCR beta chains totaled roughly 80 million in a later count, with about 11 million of them shared. Sequenced by immunoSEQ multiplex PCR; TCRdb stores in-frame clones only, minus some. The D gene and trimming were derived from the DNA, and the V and J assignments and clone size from that table. The sample shows around 220,000 clones, roughly 83% of them seen only once. The record originates from a study of cytomegalovirus exposure and HLA in healthy donors. Whole-study findings and limits: Association of approximately 16,000 TCR beta sequences with HLA alleles was found at 0.05 false discovery rate in a later analysis. The study flagged 150 to 200 TCR beta chains as cytomegalovirus-associated.

The sample comprised PBMCs. The TCR sequence derives from a girl aged 10 to 17 in good health and CMV-seronegative.

CDR3 in DNA: TGTGCCAGCAGCGAACAGAGCTCCTACAATGAGCAGTTCTTC. Encoded protein: CASSEQSSYNEQFF. The chain carries TRBV28 and TRBJ2-1; no reliable D call. V lost 6 bases, J lost 0 bases, and 9 bases lay in between. CDR1 and CDR2 (germline): MDHEN, SYDVKM. The CDR3 has 14 amino acids.